A selection of T cell receptor beta chains follows, all from one sample in a study of shared clonotypes between healthy human individuals. TCRdb's table, derived via immunoSEQ multiplex PCR, lists solely in-frame clones and lacks some. The repertoire has about 480,000 clones, roughly 79% of them found once; the top ten carry approximately 13%. The sample consisted of PBMCs. The source of these receptors is a woman aged 40 to 50 in good health. Some clones in this sample may be carry-over from other donors' samples. The CDR3 runs from the conserved cysteine through the conserved F or W. A D gene is named only where the DNA matches it firmly. Clone size is not always given. Where it is, it says once, few, many or a class for expanded clones.

j_call,clone_size,v_call,d_call,cdr3_nt,cdr3_aa
TRBJ2-3,.,TRBV6-4,TRBD2,TGTGCCAGCAGTTCGGGACTAGCGGGAGGGCCAGATACGCAGTATTTT,CASSSGLAGGPDTQYF
TRBJ2-7,.,TRBV15,TRBD1,TGTGCCACCAGCAGGAAGGGCGGACAGGCCTCCGGCGAGCAGTACTTC,CATSRKGGQASGEQYF
TRBJ2-7,.,TRBV30,.,TGTGCCTGGAGTTCGGGGGACACCTACGAGCAGTACTTC,CAWSSGDTYEQYF
TRBJ1-6,.,TRBV5-1,.,TGCGCCAGCAGCTTGGGACAGGAGGGCCTTTCACCCCTCCACTTT,CASSLGQEGLSPLHF
TRBJ1-1,.,TRBV19,.,TGTGCCAGTAGTCTTGGGGGCCCGACTGAAGCTTTCTTT,CASSLGGPTEAFF
TRBJ1-1,.,TRBV6-1,.,TGTGCCAGCAGTCAGGGCAGGGCGACTGAAGCTTTCTTT,CASSQGRATEAFF
TRBJ2-5,once,TRBV29-1,.,TGCAGCGTTGGGGGGGCTGGGGAGACCCAGTACTTC,CSVGGAGETQYF
TRBJ2-3,.,TRBV7-9,.,TGTGCCAGCAGCAGGGGGGCCGAAGATACGCAGTATTTT,CASSRGAEDTQYF
TRBJ2-1,.,TRBV5-6,.,TGTGCCAGCAGCCCAAACGTCTGGGGGGCTCAGGAGCAGTTCTTC,CASSPNVWGAQEQFF
TRBJ2-7,few,TRBV21-1,.,TGTGCCAGCAGCAAGAAGGGGACAGGGTCCCACGAGCAGTACTTC,CASSKKGTGSHEQYF
TRBJ2-1,many,TRBV7-2,.,TGTGCCAGCAGCTTATGGGGGAACTCCTACAATGAGCAGTTCTTC,CASSLWGNSYNEQFF
TRBJ1-2,many,TRBV2,.,TGTGCCAGCACGCCGGGGCAGGGCTCCCTAGGTGGCTACACCTTC,CASTPGQGSLGGYTF
TRBJ2-5,.,TRBV28,.,TGTGCCAGCAGTTTATCGCATTTGAGGTCCCAGTACTTC,CASSLSHLRSQYF
TRBJ1-1,.,TRBV20-1,.,TGCAGTGCGCCCAACGCTGAAGCTTTCTTT,CSAPNAEAFF
TRBJ2-1,.,TRBV30,.,TGTGCCTGGAGTGTAGGGGTCCGGAATGAGCAGTTCTTC,CAWSVGVRNEQFF
TRBJ1-5,.,TRBV10-3,.,TGTGCCATCAGTGAGAGGTATAGCAATCAGCCCCAGCATTTT,CAISERYSNQPQHF
TRBJ2-1,.,TRBV25-1,TRBD1,TGTGCCAGCAGTGAACCGGGACAGGGGGTCAATGAGCAGTTCTTC,CASSEPGQGVNEQFF
TRBJ2-1,once,TRBV11-2,TRBD1,TGTGCCAGCAGCACCGGACAGGGGTGGTTCAATGAGCAGTTCTTC,CASSTGQGWFNEQFF
TRBJ1-4,.,TRBV30,.,TGTGCCTGGAGTGTTGGGGAAAAACTGTTTTTT,CAWSVGEKLFF
TRBJ1-5,.,TRBV28,.,TGTGCCAGCAGTTTTAACACAGGCCCAGTAAGCAATCAGCCCCAGCATTTT,CASSFNTGPVSNQPQHF
TRBJ2-7,.,TRBV30,TRBD2,TGTGCCTGGAGACTAGCGGGACCCTACGAGCAGTACTTC,CAWRLAGPYEQYF
TRBJ1-5,.,TRBV2,.,TGTGCCAGCAGTGAGCGGCAGTTGGGGCCCCAGCATTTT,CASSERQLGPQHF
TRBJ2-1,.,TRBV6-5,TRBD2,TGTGCCAGCGGGTCTAGCGGGAGGTCTGAGCAGTTCTTC,CASGSSGRSEQFF
TRBJ2-1,few,TRBV7-3,.,TGTGCCAGCAGCGTTGGGGCGGGGAGGCCTTACAATGAGCAGTTCTTC,CASSVGAGRPYNEQFF
TRBJ2-7,.,TRBV30,.,TGTGCCTGGGGGGGACCCTCCTACGAGCAGTACTTC,CAWGGPSYEQYF
TRBJ2-2,.,TRBV12-2,.,TGTGCAAGTCGTCGCCTCTGGTTCAGAGAAATTCGCACCGGGGAGCTGTTTTTT,CASRRLWFREIRTGELFF
TRBJ2-5,.,TRBV28,TRBD2,TGTGCCAGCAGTTTGGCTAGCGGGAGTGTCCACCAAGAGACCCAGTACTTC,CASSLASGSVHQETQYF
TRBJ2-5,.,TRBV28,TRBD2,TGTGCCAGCAGTCTAATCGGGACTAGCGTTGAAGAGACCCAGTACTTC,CASSLIGTSVEETQYF
TRBJ2-5,.,TRBV5-4,TRBD2,TGTGCCAGCAGTGTAGGGGCGGGAGGGCCTTGGGAGACCCAGTACTTC,CASSVGAGGPWETQYF
TRBJ1-3,.,TRBV30,.,TGTGCCTGGAGTGTAAGGGGAACTGGAAACACCATATATTTT,CAWSVRGTGNTIYF
TRBJ2-1,few,TRBV5-4,.,TGTGCCAGCAGCTTGGCCGCTAGGGGAAACAATGAGCAGTTCTTC,CASSLAARGNNEQFF
TRBJ2-1,.,TRBV9,.,TGTGCCAGCAGCGTTAGCGGACCAAACAATGAGCAGTTCTTC,CASSVSGPNNEQFF
TRBJ2-5,.,TRBV9,TRBD1,TGTGCCAGCAGCGTAGCGGGACAGGGTCACGAGACCCAGTACTTC,CASSVAGQGHETQYF
TRBJ2-2,.,TRBV27,.,TGTGCCAGCAGTTTAAGGTCACAAGGAAACACCGGGGAGCTGTTTTTT,CASSLRSQGNTGELFF
TRBJ2-2,.,TRBV4-1,.,TGCGCCAGCAGCCAAGTTATATCCCCGGGCACCGGGGAGCTGTTTTTT,CASSQVISPGTGELFF
TRBJ1-5,.,TRBV6-5,.,TGTGCCAGCAGTTACTCGAATTTGGCAAGCAATCAGCCCCAGCATTTT,CASSYSNLASNQPQHF
TRBJ2-1,.,TRBV9,.,TGTGCCAGCAGCGTAGCTCTGGGGGGAGGCCATGAGCAGTTCTTC,CASSVALGGGHEQFF
TRBJ1-1,.,TRBV5-1,.,TGCGCCAGCAGCTGGTCCGGTGGGCGCGGGAACACTGAAGCTTTCTTT,CASSWSGGRGNTEAFF
TRBJ2-7,.,TRBV6-5,TRBD2,TGTGCCAGCAGCCCGGCGGGGGGATCCTCCTACGAGCAGTACTTC,CASSPAGGSSYEQYF
TRBJ1-4,.,TRBV5-1,.,TGCGCCAGCAGCTTTCTTACTACGGGAGAAAAACTGTTTTTT,CASSFLTTGEKLFF
TRBJ1-5,.,TRBV5-1,.,TGCGCCAGCAGGGGAGGGACCGGCCATAGCAATCAGCCCCAGCATTTT,CASRGGTGHSNQPQHF
TRBJ2-7,once,TRBV5-6,TRBD2,TGTGCCAGCAGCTCCGGGACTAGCGGGAGGTCCTACGAGCAGTACTTC,CASSSGTSGRSYEQYF